This TCR beta chain was sequenced in a study of blood T cell repertoires in COVID-19. Study overall: The United States, Italy and Spain provided the acute and convalescent COVID-19 samples.

Deletions cut 4 bases from V and 5 bases from J, with 9 bases between. Germline lookup yields CDR1 KGHSH and CDR2 LQKENI. The CDR3 is made up of 13 amino acids. Participant age was 18 to 89 years, and participants resided in fewer than 25 US areas. In assigning cohorts, the study relied on participant-reported clinical history. In the original workflow: Nucleated cell counts were estimated from reference gene primer amplification. TCRdb's table, derived via immunoSEQ multiplex PCR, lists solely in-frame clones and lacks some. D and trimming were read from the DNA, whereas the V and J calls and clone size are those reported in that table. The sample contains some 190,000 clones, under 80% of which appear only once.

The source is a woman aged 45 to 65 with acute COVID-19. The rearrangement uses TRBV18 and TRBJ1-5; TRBD1 is a possible D gene (6 bases). Sequences were obtained from PBMCs or T cells enriched from blood (not recorded which). The CDR3 region has the DNA TGTGCCAGCTCACTGAACAGGGATCAGCCCCAGCATTTT. It codes for CASSLNRDQPQHF.